This T cell receptor (beta chain) was recorded in a study of T-cell reconstitution after alpha-beta-depleted transplantation in children. Preparation of the TCRbeta library was carried out with unique molecular identifiers. TCRdb passed the PCR reads through MiXCR, listing each CDR3 protein once. The repertoire has 420,000 or so distinct CDR3 sequences, roughly 11% of them found once; the top ten carry 4.5% to 6.5%. CDR1 is SGHRS and CDR2 is YFSETQ in the germline V gene. Deletions cut 0 bases from V and 2 bases from J, with 9 bases between. The CDR3 consists of 15 residues. The receptor was isolated from a human donor who donated a stem cell graft to a child with acute myeloid leukemia. V gene TRBV5-1 combines with J gene TRBJ1-3; D unclear. Sequencing used PBMCs from the stem cell graft donor, obtained from the stem cell graft. CDR3 in DNA: TGCGCCAGCAGCTTGGGAGGAAAGACTGGAAACACCATATATTTT. This translates into CASSLGGKTGNTIYF. Filled out from reference TRBV5-1 and TRBJ1-3, the complete variable domain reads KAGVTQTPRYLIKTRGQQVTLSCSPISGHRSVSWYQQTPGQGLQFLFEYFSETQRNKGNFPGRFSGRQFSNSRSEMNVSTLELGDSALYLCASSLGGKTGNTIYFGEGSWLTVV.